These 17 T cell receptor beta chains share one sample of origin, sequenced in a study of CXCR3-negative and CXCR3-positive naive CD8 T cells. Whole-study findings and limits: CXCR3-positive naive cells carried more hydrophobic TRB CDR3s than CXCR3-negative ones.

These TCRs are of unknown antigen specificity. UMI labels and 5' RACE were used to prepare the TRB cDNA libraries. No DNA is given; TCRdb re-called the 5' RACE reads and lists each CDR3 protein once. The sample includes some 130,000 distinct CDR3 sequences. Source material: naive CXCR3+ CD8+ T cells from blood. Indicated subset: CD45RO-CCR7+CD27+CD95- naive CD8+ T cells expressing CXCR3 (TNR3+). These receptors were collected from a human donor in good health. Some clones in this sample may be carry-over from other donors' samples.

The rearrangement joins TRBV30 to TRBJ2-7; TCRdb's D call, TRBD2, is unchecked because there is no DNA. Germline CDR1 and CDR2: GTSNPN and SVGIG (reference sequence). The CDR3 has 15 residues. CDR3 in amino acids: CAWSRLAGTFYEQYF.

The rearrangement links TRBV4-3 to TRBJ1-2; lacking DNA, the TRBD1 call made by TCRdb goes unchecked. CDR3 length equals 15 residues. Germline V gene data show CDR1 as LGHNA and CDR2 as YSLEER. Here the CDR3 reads CASSQGTGTNYGYTF.

CDR3 amino acids: CASSSVYSGEGYEQYF. The V and J genes are TRBV13 and TRBJ2-7; with no DNA, the TCRdb D assignment of TRBD2 cannot be verified. The CDR3 is made up of 16 amino acids. CDR1 is PRHDT and CDR2 is FYEKMQ in the germline V gene (reference sequence).

The CDR3: CASSDRDPDNEQFF. V gene TRBV4-3 combines with J gene TRBJ2-1; there is no DNA to check the TCRdb D call of TRBD1. In germline, CDR1 is LGHNA, CDR2 YSLEER. This CDR3 is 14 amino acids long.

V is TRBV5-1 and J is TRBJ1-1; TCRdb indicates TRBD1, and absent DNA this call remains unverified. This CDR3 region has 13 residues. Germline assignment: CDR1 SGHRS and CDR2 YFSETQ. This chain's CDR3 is CAGRQGKNTEAFF.

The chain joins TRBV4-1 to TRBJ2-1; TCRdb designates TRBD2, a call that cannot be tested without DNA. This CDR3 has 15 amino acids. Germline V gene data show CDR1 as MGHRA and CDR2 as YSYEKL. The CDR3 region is CASSQGGGRDNEQFF.

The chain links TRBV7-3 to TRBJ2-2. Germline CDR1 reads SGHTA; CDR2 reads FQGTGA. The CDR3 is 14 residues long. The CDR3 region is CASSLLVNTGELFF.

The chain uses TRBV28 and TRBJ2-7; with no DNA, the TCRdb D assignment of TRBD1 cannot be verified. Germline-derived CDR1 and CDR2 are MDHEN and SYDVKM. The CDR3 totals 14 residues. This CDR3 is CASSPRRGPYEQYF.

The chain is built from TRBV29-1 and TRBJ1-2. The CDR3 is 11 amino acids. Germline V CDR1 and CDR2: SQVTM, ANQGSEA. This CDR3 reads CSVERLEGYTF. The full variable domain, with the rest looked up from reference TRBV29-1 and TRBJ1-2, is SAVISQKPSRDICQRGTSLTIQCQVDSQVTMMFWYRQQPGQSLTLIATANQGSEATYESGFVIDKFPISRPNLTFSTLTVSNMSPEDSSIYLCSVERLEGYTFGSGTRLTVV.

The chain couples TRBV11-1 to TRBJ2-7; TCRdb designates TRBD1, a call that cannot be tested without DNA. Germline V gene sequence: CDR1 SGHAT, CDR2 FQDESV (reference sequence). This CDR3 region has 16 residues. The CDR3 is CASSHGEGADNYEQYF.

CDR3 protein: CASSFPPYEQYF. The J gene is TRBJ2-7, the V gene TRBV12-3 or TRBV12-4; absent DNA, TCRdb's TRBD1 call cannot be checked. This CDR3 has 12 amino acids.

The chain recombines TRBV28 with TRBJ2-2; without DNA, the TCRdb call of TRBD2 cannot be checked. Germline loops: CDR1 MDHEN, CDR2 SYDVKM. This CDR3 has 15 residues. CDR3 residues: CASSDRLAVTGELFF.

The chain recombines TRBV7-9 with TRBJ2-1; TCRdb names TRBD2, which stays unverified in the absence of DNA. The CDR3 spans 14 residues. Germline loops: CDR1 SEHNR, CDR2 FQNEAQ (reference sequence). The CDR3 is CASPGLAFYNEQFF.

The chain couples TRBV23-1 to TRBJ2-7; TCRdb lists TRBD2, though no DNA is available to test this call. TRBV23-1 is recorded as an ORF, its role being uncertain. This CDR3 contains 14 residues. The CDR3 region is CARTSIAGSYEQYF.

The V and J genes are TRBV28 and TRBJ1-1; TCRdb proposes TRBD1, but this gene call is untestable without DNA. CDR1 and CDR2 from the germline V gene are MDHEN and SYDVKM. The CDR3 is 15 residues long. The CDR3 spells CASSFGQGPNTEAFF.

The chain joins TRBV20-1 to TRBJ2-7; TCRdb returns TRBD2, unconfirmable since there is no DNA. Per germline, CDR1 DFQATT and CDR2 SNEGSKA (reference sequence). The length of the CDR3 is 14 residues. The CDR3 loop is CSARVSGSSYEQYF.

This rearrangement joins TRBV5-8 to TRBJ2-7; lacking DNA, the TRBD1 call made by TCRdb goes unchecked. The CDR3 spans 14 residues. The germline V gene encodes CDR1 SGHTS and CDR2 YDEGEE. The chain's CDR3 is CASSLRGIGGEQYF.